This T cell receptor (beta chain) was observed in a study of glioma-infiltrating T cells after dendritic cell vaccination. Between the trimmed V and J ends, which lost 7 bases and 7 bases, there was a span of 22 bases. Germline V gene lookup returns CDR1 SQVTM and CDR2 ANQGSEA. The CDR3 is 15 residues long. The data were produced by immunoSEQ multiplex PCR, yet TCRdb's version contains in-frame clones alone and is incomplete. The sample shows more than 30,000 clones, 85% to 95% of them seen only once. This specimen was blood, taken before dendritic cell vaccination. This sequence joins TRBV29-1 and TRBJ1-4; D might be TRBD1 (5 bases). The TCR originated in a human donor with glioblastoma. In DNA, the CDR3 is TGCAGCGCCGTTGGGGGAGGCCAGTGGGGTGAAAAACTGTTTTTT. Translation: CSAVGGGQWGEKLFF.